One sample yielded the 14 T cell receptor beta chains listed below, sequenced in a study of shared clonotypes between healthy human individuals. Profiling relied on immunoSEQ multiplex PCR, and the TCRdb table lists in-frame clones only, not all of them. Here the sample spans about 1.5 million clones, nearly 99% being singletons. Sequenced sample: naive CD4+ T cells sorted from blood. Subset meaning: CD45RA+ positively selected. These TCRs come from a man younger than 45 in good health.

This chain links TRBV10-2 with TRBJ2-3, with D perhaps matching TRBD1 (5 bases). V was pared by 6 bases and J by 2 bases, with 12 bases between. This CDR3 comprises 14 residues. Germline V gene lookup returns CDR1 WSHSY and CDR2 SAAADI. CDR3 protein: CASRKQEVTDTQYF. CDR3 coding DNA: TGCGCCAGCAGAAAACAGGAAGTCACAGATACGCAGTATTTT.

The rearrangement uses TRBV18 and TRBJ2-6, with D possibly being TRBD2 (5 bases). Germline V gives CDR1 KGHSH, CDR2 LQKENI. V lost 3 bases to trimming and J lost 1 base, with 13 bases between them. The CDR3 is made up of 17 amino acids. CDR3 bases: TGTGCCAGCTCACCTCCGGACTTTTTATCTGGGGCCAACGTCCTGACTTTC. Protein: CASSPPDFLSGANVLTF.

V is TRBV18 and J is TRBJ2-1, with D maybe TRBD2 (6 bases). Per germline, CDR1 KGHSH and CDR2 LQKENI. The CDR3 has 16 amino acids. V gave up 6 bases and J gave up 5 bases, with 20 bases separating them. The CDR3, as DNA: TGTGCCAGCTCTCCCCTCTTAGGCGGGAAGAACAATGAGCAGTTCTTC. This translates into CASSPLLGGKNNEQFF.

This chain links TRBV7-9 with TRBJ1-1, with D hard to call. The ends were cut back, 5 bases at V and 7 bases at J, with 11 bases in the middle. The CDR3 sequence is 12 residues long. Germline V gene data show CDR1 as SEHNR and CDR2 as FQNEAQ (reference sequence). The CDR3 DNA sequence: TGTGCCAGCAGCGAACCGGGAATTGAAGCTTTCTTT. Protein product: CASSEPGIEAFF.

DNA of the CDR3: TGTGCCAGCAGCGTAGGAGGGACTAGCGGGAGTGAGACCCAGTACTTC. Translated, it gives CASSVGGTSGSETQYF. The V and J genes are TRBV9 and TRBJ2-5; 14 bases are shared with TRBD2. Germline V gives CDR1 SGDLS, CDR2 YYNGEE. The CDR3 is made up of 16 amino acids. V lost 0 bases and J lost 5; bases outside the gene matches: 3.

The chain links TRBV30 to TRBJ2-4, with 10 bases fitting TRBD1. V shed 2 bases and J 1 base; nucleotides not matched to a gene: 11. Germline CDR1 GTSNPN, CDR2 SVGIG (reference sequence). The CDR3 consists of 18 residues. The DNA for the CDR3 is TGTGCCTGGAGTCCGGGACAGGGGATCTCCGGGGCCAAAAACATTCAGTACTTC. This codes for CAWSPGQGISGAKNIQYF.

The chain's CDR3 is CASSKETSTDTQYF. CDR3 nucleotide sequence: TGTGCCAGCAGTAAAGAAACTAGCACAGATACGCAGTATTTT. V usage is TRBV6-6 and J usage is TRBJ2-3; the D is unclear. This CDR3 comprises 14 residues. The germline V gene encodes CDR1 MNHNY and CDR2 SVGAGI (reference sequence). Trimming stripped 5 bases from V and 0 bases from J, with 9 bases between.

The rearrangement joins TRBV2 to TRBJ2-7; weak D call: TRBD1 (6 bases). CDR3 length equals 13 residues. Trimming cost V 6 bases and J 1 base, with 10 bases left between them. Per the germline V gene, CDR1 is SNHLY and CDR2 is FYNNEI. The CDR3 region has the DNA TGTGCCAGCAGCCGGGACACATCCTACGAGCAGTACTTC. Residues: CASSRDTSYEQYF.

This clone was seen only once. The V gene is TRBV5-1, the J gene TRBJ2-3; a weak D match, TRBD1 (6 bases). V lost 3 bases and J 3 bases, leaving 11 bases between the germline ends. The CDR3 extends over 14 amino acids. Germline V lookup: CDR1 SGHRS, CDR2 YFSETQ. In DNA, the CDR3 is TGCGCCAGCAGCTCAGGGGTATTGACAGATACGCAGTATTTT. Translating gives CASSSGVLTDTQYF.

CDR3 nucleotide sequence: TGTGCCAGCAGATTAGGGGATGGGGTTCCCGGGGAGCTGTTTTTT. This codes for CASRLGDGVPGELFF. The gene calls are TRBV7-3 and TRBJ2-2, with D perhaps matching TRBD1 (5 bases). CDR1 SGHTA and CDR2 FQGTGA come from the germline V gene. The CDR3 sequence is 15 residues long. V dropped 6 bases and J dropped 6 bases, with 17 bases sitting between them. The whole variable domain, remainder taken from reference TRBV7-3 and TRBJ2-2, is GAGVSQTPSNKVTEKGKYVELRCDPISGHTALYWYRQSLGQGPEFLIYFQGTGAADDSGLPNDRFFAVRPEGSVSTLKIQRTERGDSAVYLCASRLGDGVPGELFFGEGSRLTVL.

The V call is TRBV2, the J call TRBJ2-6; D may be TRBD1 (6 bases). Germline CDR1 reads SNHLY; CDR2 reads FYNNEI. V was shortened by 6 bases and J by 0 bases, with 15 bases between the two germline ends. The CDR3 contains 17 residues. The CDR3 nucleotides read TGTGCCAGCAGCTCCGGGACAACCTCCTCTGGGGCCAACGTCCTGACTTTC. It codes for CASSSGTTSSGANVLTF.

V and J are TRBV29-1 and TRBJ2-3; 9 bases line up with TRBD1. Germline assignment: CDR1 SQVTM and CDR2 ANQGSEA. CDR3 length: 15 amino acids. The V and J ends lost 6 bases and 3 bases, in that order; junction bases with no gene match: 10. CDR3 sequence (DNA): TGCAGCGTCAGCAAGACAGGGGGGGGTACAGATACGCAGTATTTT. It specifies CSVSKTGGGTDTQYF.

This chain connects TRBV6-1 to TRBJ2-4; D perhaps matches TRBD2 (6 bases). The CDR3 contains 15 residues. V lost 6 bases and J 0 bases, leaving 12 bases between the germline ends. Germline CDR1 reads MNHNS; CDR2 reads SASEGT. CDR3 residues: CASSLADLAKNIQYF. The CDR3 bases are TGTGCCAGCAGCTTAGCGGACCTAGCCAAAAACATTCAGTACTTC.

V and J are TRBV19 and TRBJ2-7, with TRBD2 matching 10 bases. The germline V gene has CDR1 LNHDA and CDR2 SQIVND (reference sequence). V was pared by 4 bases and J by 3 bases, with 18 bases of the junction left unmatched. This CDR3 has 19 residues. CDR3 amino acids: CASSTKKGVPGLAYYEQYF. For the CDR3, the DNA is TGTGCCAGTAGTACAAAAAAGGGGGTCCCGGGACTAGCGTACTACGAGCAGTACTTC.